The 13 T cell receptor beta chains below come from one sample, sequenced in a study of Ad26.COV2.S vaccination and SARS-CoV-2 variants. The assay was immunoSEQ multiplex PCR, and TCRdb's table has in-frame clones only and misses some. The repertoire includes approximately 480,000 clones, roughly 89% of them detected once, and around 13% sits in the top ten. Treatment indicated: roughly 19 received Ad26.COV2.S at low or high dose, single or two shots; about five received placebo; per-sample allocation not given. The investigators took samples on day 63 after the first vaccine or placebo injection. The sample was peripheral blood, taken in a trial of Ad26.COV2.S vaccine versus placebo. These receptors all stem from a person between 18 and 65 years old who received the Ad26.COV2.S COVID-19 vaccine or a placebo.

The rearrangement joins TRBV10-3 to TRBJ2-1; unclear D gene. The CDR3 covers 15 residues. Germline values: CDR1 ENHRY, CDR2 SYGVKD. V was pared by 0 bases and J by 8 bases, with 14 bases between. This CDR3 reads CAISESKVFGHEQFF. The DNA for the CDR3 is TGTGCCATCAGTGAGTCGAAAGTTTTCGGACATGAGCAGTTCTTC.

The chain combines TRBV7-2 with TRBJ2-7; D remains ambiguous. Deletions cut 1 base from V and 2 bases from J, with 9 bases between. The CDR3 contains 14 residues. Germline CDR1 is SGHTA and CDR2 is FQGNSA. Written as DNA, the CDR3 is TGTGCCAGCAGCTTAGATGGCGTAACCTACGAGCAGTACTTC. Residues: CASSLDGVTYEQYF.

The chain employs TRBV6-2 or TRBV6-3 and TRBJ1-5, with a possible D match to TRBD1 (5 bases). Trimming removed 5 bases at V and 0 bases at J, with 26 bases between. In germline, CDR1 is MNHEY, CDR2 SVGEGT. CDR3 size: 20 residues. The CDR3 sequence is CASSNPGPGIGAISNQPQHF. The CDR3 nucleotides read TGTGCCAGCAGTAACCCGGGCCCAGGGATTGGGGCCATTAGCAATCAGCCCCAGCATTTT.

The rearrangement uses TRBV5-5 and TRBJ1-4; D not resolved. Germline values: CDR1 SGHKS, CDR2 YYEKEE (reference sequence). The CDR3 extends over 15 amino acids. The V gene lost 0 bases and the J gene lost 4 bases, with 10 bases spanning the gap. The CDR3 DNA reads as TGTGCCAGCAGCTTGGGGGCAGTCTTTAATGAAAAACTGTTTTTT. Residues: CASSLGAVFNEKLFF.

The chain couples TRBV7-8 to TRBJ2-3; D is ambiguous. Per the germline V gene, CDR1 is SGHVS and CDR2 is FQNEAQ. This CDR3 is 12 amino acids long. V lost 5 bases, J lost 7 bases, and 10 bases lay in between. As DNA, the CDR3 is TGTGCCAGCAGCCAACCTGCGAATACGCAGTATTTT. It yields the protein CASSQPANTQYF. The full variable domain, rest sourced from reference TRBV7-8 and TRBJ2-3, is GAGVSQSPRYKVAKRGQDVALRCDPISGHVSLFWYQQALGQGPEFLTYFQNEAQLDKSGLPSDRFFAERPEGSVSTLKIQRTQQEDSAVYLCASSQPANTQYFGPGTRLTVL.

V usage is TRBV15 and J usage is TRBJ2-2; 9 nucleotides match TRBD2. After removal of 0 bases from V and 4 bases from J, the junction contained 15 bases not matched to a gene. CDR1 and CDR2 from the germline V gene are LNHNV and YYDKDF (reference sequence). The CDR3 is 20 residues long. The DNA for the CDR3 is TGTGCCACCAGCAGAGACTATTGGACTAGCGACCCATCGAGCACCGGGGAGCTGTTTTTT. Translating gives CATSRDYWTSDPSSTGELFF.

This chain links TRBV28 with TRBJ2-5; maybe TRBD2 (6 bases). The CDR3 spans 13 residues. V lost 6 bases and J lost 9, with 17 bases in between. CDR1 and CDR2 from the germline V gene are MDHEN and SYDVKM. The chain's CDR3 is CASRSSVQGAQYF. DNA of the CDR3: TGTGCCAGCAGATCTAGCGTACAAGGGGCCCAGTACTTC. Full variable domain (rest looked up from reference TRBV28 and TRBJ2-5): DVKVTQSSRYLVKRTGEKVFLECVQDMDHENMFWYRQDPGLGLRLIYFSYDVKMKEKGDIPEGYSVSREKKERFSLILESASTNQTSMYLCASRSSVQGAQYFGPGTRLLVL.

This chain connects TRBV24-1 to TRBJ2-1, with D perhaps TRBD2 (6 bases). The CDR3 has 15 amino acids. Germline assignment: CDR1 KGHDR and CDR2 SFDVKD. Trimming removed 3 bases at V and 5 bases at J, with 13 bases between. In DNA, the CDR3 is TGTGCCACCAGTGATGTAGTAGCGGAGCACAATGAGCAGTTCTTC. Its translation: CATSDVVAEHNEQFF.

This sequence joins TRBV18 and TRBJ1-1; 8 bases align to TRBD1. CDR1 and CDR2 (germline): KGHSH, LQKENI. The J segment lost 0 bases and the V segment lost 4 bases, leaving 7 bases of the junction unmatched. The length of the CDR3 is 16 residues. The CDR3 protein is CASSLKTGDLNTEAFF. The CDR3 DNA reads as TGTGCCAGCTCACTCAAGACAGGGGATCTGAACACTGAAGCTTTCTTT.

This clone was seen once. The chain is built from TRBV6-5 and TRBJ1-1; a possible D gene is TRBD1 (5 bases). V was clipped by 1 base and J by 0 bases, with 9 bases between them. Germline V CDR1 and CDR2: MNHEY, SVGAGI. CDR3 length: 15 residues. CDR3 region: CASSYLRGMNTEAFF. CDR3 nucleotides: TGTGCCAGCAGTTACTTGCGGGGGATGAACACTGAAGCTTTCTTT.

The CDR3 spells CASSQDPGTNNEQFF. The DNA of the CDR3 is TGTGCCAGCAGCCAAGACCCCGGGACTAACAATGAGCAGTTCTTC. This chain joins TRBV3-1 (or the pseudogene TRBV3-2) and TRBJ2-1, with 7 bases that match TRBD2. The V gene's germline CDR1 is LGHDT and CDR2 YNNKEL (reference sequence). The V segment lost 0 bases and the J segment 5 bases; nucleotides outside the gene matches: 4. This CDR3 is built from 15 residues.

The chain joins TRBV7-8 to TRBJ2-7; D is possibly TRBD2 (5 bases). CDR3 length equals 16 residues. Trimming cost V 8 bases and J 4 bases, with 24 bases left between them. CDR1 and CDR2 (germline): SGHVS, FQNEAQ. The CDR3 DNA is TGTGCCAGCCACCGTTTTCTACGGGGTGGGCATTACGAGCAGTACTTC. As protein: CASHRFLRGGHYEQYF.

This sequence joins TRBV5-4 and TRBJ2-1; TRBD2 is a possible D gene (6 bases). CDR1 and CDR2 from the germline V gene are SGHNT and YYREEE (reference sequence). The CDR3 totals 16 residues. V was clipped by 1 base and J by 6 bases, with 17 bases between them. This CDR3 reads CASSLFPSRGINEQFF. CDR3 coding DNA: TGTGCCAGCAGCTTGTTCCCCTCCCGGGGGATCAATGAGCAGTTCTTC.